This note documents a single TCR beta chain sequence. Antigen: not known. TCRB transcripts that were expressed got sequenced, as all of the isolated RNA had been reverse transcribed. Libraries were prepared by immunoSEQ multiplex PCR; TCRdb keeps only in-frame clonotypes and omits some of them. The sample consists of roughly 220,000 clones, around 16% of them appearing once. This sample was included in a study of beta chain features in type 1 diabetes. Points from the study as a whole: TCRB CDR3s were moderately but significantly shorter in Type 1 diabetes patients in all four CD4+ subsets.

The sequenced sample consisted of naive CD4+ T cells from blood. The source of this sequence is a man between 25 and 39 years old with type 1 diabetes.

The CDR3: CASSQGQGAQTGELFF. CDR3 sequence (DNA): TGCGCCAGCAGCCAAGGGCAGGGGGCGCAGACCGGGGAGCTGTTTTTT. The chain uses TRBV4-3 and TRBJ2-2, with TRBD1 matching over 8 bases. Germline V gives CDR1 LGHNA, CDR2 YSLEER. The CDR3 contains 16 residues. With 1 base clipped from V and 5 bases from J, the junction kept 6 bases outside the gene matches.